This entry lists 27 T cell receptor beta chains sequenced from one sample in a study of regulatory T cells in long-lasting Graves disease. In building TCR beta libraries, iRepertoire HTBI primers were used together with Arm-PCR of CDR3 regions. One entry per CDR3 protein, called by TCRdb with MiXCR from the multiplex PCR reads. Among 240,000 or so distinct CDR3 sequences listed, 20% to 25% were seen once. The time point: newly diagnosed GD, antithyroid drugs for less than 3 months. After RNA was extracted from PBMCs, the TCR library was made from it. The sequences come from peripheral blood mononuclear cells (PBMCs), collected at new diagnosis, from a patient treated with antithyroid drugs. The source is a female donor with Graves disease.

This clonotype was seen ten or more times. The genes are TRBV2 and TRBJ1-5, with unresolved D. The CDR3 runs 15 residues. Trimming removed 6 bases from V and 4 bases from J, with 16 bases in between. Germline assignment: CDR1 SNHLY and CDR2 FYNNEI. CDR3 loop: CASRFEGPPNQPQHF. The CDR3 DNA is TGTGCCAGCAGATTCGAGGGTCCACCTAATCAGCCCCAGCATTTT.

At least ten counts were recorded for this clonotype. V usage is TRBV2 and J usage is TRBJ2-6; D is ambiguous. V lost 8 bases to trimming and J lost 0 bases, with 11 bases between them. CDR1 and CDR2 from the germline V gene are SNHLY and FYNNEI. This CDR3 has 15 residues. The CDR3 coding sequence is TGTGCCAGCCTAGACGGAAACTCTGGGGCCAACGTCCTGACTTTC. Its protein product is CASLDGNSGANVLTF.

The V and J genes are TRBV9 and TRBJ2-1, with 8 nucleotides matching TRBD1. This CDR3 contains 15 residues. Germline V CDR1 and CDR2: SGDLS, YYNGEE. V was clipped by 0 bases and J by 10 bases; unmatched bases: 9. The CDR3 sequence is CASSVGGQGYYEQFF. CDR3 DNA: TGTGCCAGCAGCGTAGGAGGACAGGGCTACTACGAGCAGTTCTTC.

For this clonotype: The junction and the germline gene differ at one end; a read error may be behind it. This chain connects TRBV10-1 to TRBJ2-1; 11 bases align to TRBD2. This CDR3 comprises 14 residues. Germline V lookup: CDR1 WNHNN, CDR2 SYGVQD (reference sequence). The CDR3: CASSATGTSGLVLF. As DNA, the CDR3 is TGCGCCAGCAGTGCTACCGGGACTAGCGGACTCGTTCTCTTC.

The V call is TRBV5-1, the J call TRBJ2-1, with 10 bases lining up with TRBD2. CDR1 SGHRS and CDR2 YFSETQ come from the germline V gene. Unmatched junction bases numbered 4, after V lost 4 bases and J lost 0 bases. The length of the CDR3 is 16 residues. This chain's CDR3 is CASSNSGGLSYNEQFF. Written as DNA, the CDR3 is TGCGCCAGCAGCAATAGCGGGGGGCTCTCCTACAATGAGCAGTTCTTC.

Ten or more counts support this clonotype. The V gene is TRBV20-1, the J gene TRBJ1-2; 9 bases agree with TRBD1. The CDR3 sequence is 14 residues long. V trimming: 6 bases; J trimming: 4 bases; junction bases outside the gene matches: 9. Germline V gives CDR1 DFQATT, CDR2 SNEGSKA (reference sequence). Here the CDR3 DNA reads TGCAGTGCCTCGGACAGGGGCGTCTTCTATGGCTACACCTTC. Protein product: CSASDRGVFYGYTF.

V and J are TRBV20-1 and TRBJ2-1; TRBD2 aligns across 8 bases. This CDR3 comprises 16 residues. CDR1 is DFQATT and CDR2 is SNEGSKA in the germline V gene (reference sequence). V dropped 2 bases and J dropped 6; count of bases not matched to a gene: 12. CDR3 loop: CSARPHLVSGGNEQFF. In DNA form, the CDR3 reads TGCAGTGCTAGACCCCATTTAGTAAGCGGGGGCAATGAGCAGTTCTTC.

With regard to this clonotype: This may come from a read error, since a much larger clone is one base off. The chain employs TRBV6-5 and TRBJ2-3, with 7 bases that match TRBD1. CDR3 size: 11 residues. Germline V gene data show CDR1 as MNHEY and CDR2 as SVGAGI. As DNA, the CDR3 is TGTGCCAGCTTGGGGACAGATACGCGGTATTTT. This translates into CASLGTDTRYF.

This clonotype was picked up a small number of times. The chain is built from TRBV4-1 and TRBJ2-5; possible D gene TRBD2, 5 bases. The CDR3 consists of 14 residues. Germline CDR1 MGHRA, CDR2 YSYEKL. Trimming left V 3 bases short and J 3 bases short, with 11 bases between. The CDR3: CASSQSGKKETQYF. CDR3 DNA sequence: TGCGCCAGCAGCCAGTCGGGGAAAAAAGAGACCCAGTACTTC.

The rearrangement joins TRBV15 to TRBJ1-2; the D gene is possibly TRBD1 (6 bases). The CDR3 consists of 14 residues. Per germline, CDR1 LNHNV and CDR2 YYDKDF (reference sequence). V gave up 1 base and J gave up 7 bases, with 13 bases separating them. CDR3 bases: TGTGCCACCAGCAGAGGCAGGTTCAGGGGTGGCTACACCTTC. Translating it yields CATSRGRFRGGYTF. The full variable domain, completed using reference TRBV15 and TRBJ1-2, is DAMVIQNPRYQVTQFGKPVTLSCSQTLNHNVMYWYQQKSSQAPKLLFHYYDKDFNNEADTPDNFQSRRPNTSFCFLDIRSPGLGDTAMYLCATSRGRFRGGYTFGSGTRLTVV.

This clonotype has ten or more counts. V and J are TRBV20-1 and TRBJ2-3, with a tentative D call TRBD1 (6 bases). Germline CDR1 DFQATT, CDR2 SNEGSKA (reference sequence). Trimming shortened V by 0 bases and J by 0 bases, and 10 bases separated the two germline ends. The CDR3 sequence is 15 residues long. CDR3 DNA: TGCAGTGCTAGAGATCCCGGACAGAGCACAGATACGCAGTATTTT. Amino acid sequence: CSARDPGQSTDTQYF.

Ten or more counts support this clonotype. This chain connects TRBV20-1 to TRBJ1-3, with 9 bases fitting TRBD1. V dropped 2 bases and J dropped 4; count of bases not matched to a gene: 12. The germline CDR1 and CDR2 sequences are DFQATT and SNEGSKA (reference sequence). This CDR3 has 17 amino acids. The CDR3 protein is CSARKTGGAGLGNTIYF. CDR3 sequence (DNA): TGCAGTGCTAGAAAGACAGGGGGGGCTGGTCTCGGAAACACCATATATTTT.

This clonotype appeared a few times. V gene TRBV15 combines with J gene TRBJ1-1, with D possibly being TRBD1 (5 bases). The CDR3 is made up of 13 amino acids. From germline, CDR1 is LNHNV and CDR2 YYDKDF (reference sequence). Deletions cut 6 bases from V and 0 bases from J, with 8 bases between. The CDR3: CATSRDLNTEAFF. In nucleotides, the CDR3 is TGTGCCACCAGTAGGGACCTGAACACTGAAGCTTTCTTT.

The genes are TRBV19 and TRBJ1-6, with D tentatively TRBD1 (5 bases). The CDR3 contains 14 residues. V gave up 5 bases and J gave up 10 bases, with 15 bases separating them. The germline V gene encodes CDR1 LNHDA and CDR2 SQIVND (reference sequence). The CDR3 sequence is CASSLTRGDSPLHF. The CDR3 DNA reads as TGTGCCAGTAGTTTGACCCGGGGGGACTCACCCCTCCACTTT.

This clonotype was observed many times. V is TRBV15 and J is TRBJ2-7; 8 positions match TRBD1. The V segment lost 0 bases and the J segment 4 bases; nucleotides outside the gene matches: 8. The CDR3 runs 16 residues. Germline CDR1 and CDR2: LNHNV and YYDKDF (reference sequence). CDR3 amino acids: CATSRDLVGQGYEQYF. In DNA form, the CDR3 reads TGTGCCACCAGCAGAGATCTAGTAGGACAGGGTTACGAGCAGTACTTC.

The J gene is TRBJ2-7, the V gene TRBV7-2; 12 bases are a match to TRBD2. The CDR3 has 16 residues. Per the germline V gene, CDR1 is SGHTA and CDR2 is FQGNSA. Germline trimming cut 0 bases from V and 4 bases from J; bases unmatched to any gene: 4. CDR3 bases: TGTGCCAGCAGCTTAGCACTAGCGGGGGGTGGTTACGAGCAGTACTTC. This codes for CASSLALAGGGYEQYF.

This clonotype was counted a few times. A read error may be the cause here, since a much bigger clone is one base away. The chain couples TRBV20-1 to TRBJ2-7; tentatively, D is TRBD1 or TRBD2 (5 bases each). Germline V gene data show CDR1 as DFQATT and CDR2 as SNEGSKA (reference sequence). The CDR3 runs to 12 residues. The CDR3 region has the DNA TGCAGTGCTAGTAAGGGACCCTACGGGCAGTACTTC. Translated: CSASKGPYGQYF.

This chain joins TRBV5-1 and TRBJ1-2; 9 bases match TRBD1. V dropped 4 bases and J dropped 8; count of bases not matched to a gene: 12. This CDR3 comprises 15 residues. Per the germline V gene, CDR1 is SGHRS and CDR2 is YFSETQ. CDR3 DNA sequence: TGCGCCAGCAGCGCCCGCGTGGGACAGGGCTGGGGCTACACCTTC. Amino acid sequence: CASSARVGQGWGYTF.

This clonotype was seen only once. V is TRBV7-9 and J is TRBJ1-4, with D possibly matching TRBD1 (5 bases). This CDR3 comprises 16 residues. Trimming stripped 5 bases from V and 7 bases from J, with 20 bases between. Looked up from germline, CDR1 is SEHNR and CDR2 is FQNEAQ (reference sequence). The CDR3 coding sequence is TGTGCCAGCAGCCCACATGGGGCGGGTGAGAGTGAAAAACTGTTTTTT. Translated, it gives CASSPHGAGESEKLFF.

This clonotype was seen ten or more times. The CDR3 protein is CASSLVYSGGSAKETQYF. DNA of the CDR3: TGTGCCAGCAGCTTAGTGTATAGCGGGGGATCCGCAAAAGAGACCCAGTACTTC. V and J are TRBV7-2 and TRBJ2-5; TRBD2 matches at 9 bases. With V trimmed by 1 base and J by 3 bases, 12 bases remained unmatched. Germline loops: CDR1 SGHTA, CDR2 FQGNSA. The CDR3 is made up of 18 amino acids.

The table lists this clonotype with many counts. The J gene is TRBJ2-3, the V gene TRBV28, with D perhaps matching TRBD2 (6 bases). CDR1 is MDHEN, CDR2 SYDVKM, per germline. V gave up 5 bases and J gave up 7 bases, with 19 bases separating them. The CDR3 sequence is 15 residues long. The CDR3 protein is CASSLSQGLSNTQYF. The DNA of the CDR3 is TGTGCCAGCAGTCTCTCCCAGGGACTGTCCAATACGCAGTATTTT.

This clonotype occurred a few times. This chain connects TRBV9 to TRBJ2-1; D is possibly TRBD2 (6 bases). V was cut by 0 bases and J by 8 bases, with 15 bases left in between. This CDR3 has 15 amino acids. The germline V gene encodes CDR1 SGDLS and CDR2 YYNGEE. CDR3 sequence (DNA): TGTGCCAGCAGCGTAGGGGCGTGGGAGGAGGATGAGCAGTTCTTC. It codes for CASSVGAWEEDEQFF. The full variable domain, with the rest looked up from reference TRBV9 and TRBJ2-1, is DSGVTQTPKHLITATGQRVTLRCSPRSGDLSVYWYQQSLDQGLQFLIQYYNGEERAKGNILERFSAQQFPDLHSELNLSSLELGDSALYFCASSVGAWEEDEQFFGPGTRLTVL.

The chain has TRBV28 and TRBJ2-7, with TRBD1 matching 8 bases. V gave up 7 bases and J gave up 4 bases; unmatched junction bases: 12. The CDR3 runs to 15 residues. Per germline, CDR1 MDHEN and CDR2 SYDVKM. The CDR3 DNA reads TGTGCCAGCACCGCGGGACAGGAGGTAATGTACGAGCAGTACTTC. Residues: CASTAGQEVMYEQYF.

With regard to this clonotype: This could be a read error, since a much larger clone is one nucleotide away. This chain connects TRBV12-3 or TRBV12-4 to TRBJ2-1; D tentatively fits TRBD1 or TRBD2 (5 bases each). V dropped 4 bases and J dropped 10 bases, with 17 bases sitting between them. This CDR3 is built from 14 residues. The CDR3 spells CASSWGRPGNEQFF. DNA of the CDR3: TGTGCCAGCAGTTGGGGCCGCCCCGGGAACGAGCAGTTCTTC.

The chain employs TRBV6-2 or TRBV6-3 and TRBJ2-7; 8 bases fit TRBD1. V dropped 2 bases and J dropped 5; count of bases not matched to a gene: 14. CDR1 MNHEY and CDR2 SVGEGT come from the germline V gene. The CDR3 extends over 17 amino acids. The CDR3, as DNA: TGTGCCAGCAGTTACCCCGGGACAGGCCTACACACTGACGAGCAGTACTTC. Its translation: CASSYPGTGLHTDEQYF.

This clonotype was recorded at least ten times. The chain combines TRBV5-5 with TRBJ2-3, with TRBD2 matching over 10 bases. Germline V gene data show CDR1 as SGHKS and CDR2 as YYEKEE (reference sequence). This CDR3 has 16 amino acids. The V segment lost 5 bases and the J segment 2 bases; nucleotides outside the gene matches: 8. CDR3 nucleotides: TGTGCCAGCAGGTTAGCCGGGACTAGCGACACAGATACGCAGTATTTT. It yields the protein CASRLAGTSDTDTQYF. The variable domain in full, with the rest retrieved from reference TRBV5-5 and TRBJ2-3, is DAGVTQSPTHLIKTRGQQVTLRCSPISGHKSVSWYQQVLGQGPQFIFQYYEKEERGRGNFPDRFSARQFPNYSSELNVNALLLGDSALYLCASRLAGTSDTDTQYFGPGTRLTVL.

Worth noting for this clonotype: A much larger clone differs from this one at a single base, so this may be a read error. The V call is TRBV5-1, the J call TRBJ2-5; D unresolved. CDR1 and CDR2 (germline): SGHRS, YFSETQ. Trimming left V 6 bases short and J 11 bases short, with 20 bases between. This CDR3 comprises 13 residues. The CDR3 sequence is CASNGVGAYGQYF. The CDR3 DNA follows: TGCGCCAGCAATGGGGTTGGAGCCTACGGGCAGTACTTC.